The subject of this entry is one T cell receptor (beta chain). Its antigen is not identified. This sample was included in a study of siplizumab effects on memory and regulatory T cells. Whole-study results and caveats: Among sequences traceable to unstimulated CD4+ memory cells, alloreactive ones were significantly reduced by siplizumab. Apparently more diverse than memory cells, naive T cells also seemed major alloresponse contributors. A mean of roughly 70% of mappable alloreactive CD4+ clones were Treg-derived with siplizumab, compared with about 30% in controls.

About 9.2 x 10^4 TCR templates underwent assay in every sample. Some clones are missing from TCRdb's copy, which holds only in-frame ones; the method was immunoSEQ multiplex PCR. In the table there are around 97,000 clones, roughly 94% of which are singletons. Between the trimmed V and J ends, which lost 7 bases and 0 bases, there was a span of 7 bases. This CDR3 spans 13 amino acids. CDR1 and CDR2 (germline): ENHRY, SYGVKD. The gene calls are TRBV10-3 and TRBJ1-3; TRBD1 might be the D (5 bases). Sequencing was done on a sample of non-Treg CD4+ T cells sorted from blood. The receptor comes from a human donor in good health. CDR3 DNA: TGTGCCATCAAGGGACTCTCTGGAAACACCATATATTTT. Translating gives CAIKGLSGNTIYF.